A selection of T cell receptor beta chains follows, all from one sample in a study of OX40 agonist ivuxolimab in advanced cancers. Only in-frame clones appear in the TCRdb table, and some are missing; sequencing was by immunoSEQ multiplex PCR. This sample has 45,000 to 65,000 clones, with around four fifths found just once. This specimen consisted of CD4+ or CD8+ T cells sorted from blood, obtained in a trial of the OX40 agonist ivuxolimab. The receptors shown here come from an adult with an advanced solid tumor such as melanoma, head and neck, liver or kidney cancer. The CDR3 runs from the conserved cysteine through the conserved F or W. The D gene is left open where the match is weak. Part of the rows lack a size; the others show once, few, many or a class for expanded clones.

>.|TRBV5-6|TRBD2|TRBJ2-1
TGTGCCAGCAGCTTCGGGGGGGCCGGAGGGAATGAGCAGTTCTTC
CASSFGGAGGNEQFF
>.|TRBV7-9|TRBD1|TRBJ1-6
TGTGCCAGCAGAGAACCTACAGGGGGCATTAATTCACCCCTCCACTTT
CASREPTGGINSPLHF
>.|TRBV9|.|TRBJ1-2
TGTGCCAGCAGCCCCACCCCGGACAGTAGAGGAGGTGGCTACACCTTC
CASSPTPDSRGGGYTF
>.|TRBV6-6|TRBD1|TRBJ1-5
TGTGCCAGCAGTCCCGGGCAGGGGGACCATCAGCCCCAGCATTTT
CASSPGQGDHQPQHF
>.|TRBV4-2|.|TRBJ1-2
TGTGCCAGCAGCCAATCGGGGGCCGACAGCTATGGCTACACCTTC
CASSQSGADSYGYTF
>.|TRBV5-1|.|TRBJ1-4
TGCGCCAGCAGCGACGGATCGAATGAAAAACTGTTTTTT
CASSDGSNEKLFF
>few|TRBV23-1|TRBD1|TRBJ1-2
TGCGCCAGCAGTCAATTATCCGACAGGGCGAATGGCTACACCTTC
CASSQLSDRANGYTF
>.|TRBV18|.|TRBJ2-1
TGCGCCAGCTCGCTCAAGGGATCTCAGGGATCGGTAGAGCAGTTCTTC
CASSLKGSQGSVEQFF
>few|TRBV19|TRBD1|TRBJ1-2
TGTGCCAGTAGTACCAAGATGGGGACAGGGGATTATGGCTACACCTTC
CASSTKMGTGDYGYTF
>.|TRBV5-8|TRBD1|TRBJ2-1
TGTGCCAGCAGCTTGGGATGGGGCAGGGGGCAGTTTAATGAGCAGTTCTTC
CASSLGWGRGQFNEQFF
>.|TRBV5-1|TRBD1|TRBJ1-5
TGCGCCAGCAGTCCGGGACAGGGGGGGAATCAGCCCCAGCATTTT
CASSPGQGGNQPQHF
>.|TRBV5-4|TRBD2|TRBJ2-7
TGTGCCAGCAGCTTGGCCGGGGGGACTAGCGAGCAGTACTTC
CASSLAGGTSEQYF
>.|TRBV10-2|.|TRBJ1-5
TGCGCCAGCAGTCCAGTGGGCCTTAATCAGCCCCAGCATTTT
CASSPVGLNQPQHF
>.|TRBV5-4|.|TRBJ1-5
TGTGCCAGCAGCTTATTCACAGACAATCAGCCCCAGCATTTT
CASSLFTDNQPQHF
>once|TRBV6-6|.|TRBJ2-1
TGTGCCAGCAGTTACAGTCGCTCCTACAATGAGCAGTTCTTC
CASSYSRSYNEQFF
>.|TRBV7-8|.|TRBJ1-4
TGTGCCAGCAGCTTAGGCTTGGGCGCAGCTAATGAAAAACTGTTTTTT
CASSLGLGAANEKLFF
>.|TRBV2|.|TRBJ2-3
TGTGCCAGCCGTAGGGGCGGGGATACGCAGTATTTT
CASRRGGDTQYF
>.|TRBV5-4|.|TRBJ1-1
TGTGCCAGCAGCCCGTCAGGGAGGTTCACTGAAGCTTTCTTT
CASSPSGRFTEAFF
>.|TRBV23-1|TRBD1|TRBJ1-4
TGCGCCAGCCTTCAGGGGGTTGCAACTAATGAAAAACTGTTTTTT
CASLQGVATNEKLFF
>.|TRBV18|.|TRBJ1-3
TGTGCCAGCTCACCTAGGACGGAATCCGGCCCCTTCTCTGGAAACACCATATATTTT
CASSPRTESGPFSGNTIYF
>.|TRBV7-2|.|TRBJ1-3
TGTGCCAGCAGCTTAGGGCAGAGCTCTGGAAACACCATATATTTT
CASSLGQSSGNTIYF
>.|TRBV25-1|.|TRBJ2-7
TGTGCCAGCAGTGAATACAGGGGCGTTTACGAGCAGTACTTC
CASSEYRGVYEQYF
>.|TRBV7-8|TRBD2|TRBJ2-1
TGTGCCAGCTTCGGCTTTTCGGGGGGCAATGAGCAGTTCTTC
CASFGFSGGNEQFF
>.|TRBV29-1|TRBD1|TRBJ2-1
TGCAGCGTAAAGGACAGGGGATACTACAATGAGCAGTTCTTC
CSVKDRGYYNEQFF
>.|TRBV10-1|.|TRBJ2-5
TGCGCCAGCAGTGGAGGGGAAGAGACCCAGTACTTC
CASSGGEETQYF
>.|TRBV2|.|TRBJ2-6
TGTGCCAGCAGCGCACGAGGCGGACGCTCTGGGGCCAACGTCCTGACTTTC
CASSARGGRSGANVLTF
>.|TRBV6-6|TRBD2|TRBJ2-7
TGTGCCAGCAGGCCTAGCGGACTTTACGAGCAGTACTTC
CASRPSGLYEQYF
>.|TRBV5-1|TRBD2|TRBJ2-1
TGCGCCAGCAAGCGGGGGGCGACAGGGTCCCACAATGAGCAGTTCTTC
CASKRGATGSHNEQFF